Below, one T cell receptor beta chain is given with its context. Its specific antigen is unknown. The input lacks base qualities; no much larger clone sits a single base away. This specimen belongs to a study of blood T cells in healthy people across ages (dated by TCRdb to the mid-2010s). Context from the whole study: Template switching captured roughly one uniquely barcoded TCR beta cDNA molecule per two T cells in model experiments. Using deep sequencing normalized with unique cDNA molecular identifiers, the study measured how TCR beta repertoire diversity changes with age. The donors were divided into four age groups: young (average around 17 years), middle-aged (about 41), aged (approximately 62) and long-lived (roughly 82). To avoid experimental bias, donors of different ages were spread randomly across the sequencing lanes. Two additional independent replicas of 1 million unique cDNA reads from the same blood draw were analyzed for two donors (one aged 18 to 29 and one aged 80 or older).

Study-wide findings and limitations: The long-lived group showed more naive CD4+ T cells, fewer expanded clones and increased TCR diversity than the aged group, suggesting age selection. Because donor CMV infection status was unknown, age-related changes in expanded clonotypes were potentially confounded. Estimates of total diversity based on one million sequenced T cells were considered lower bounds and underestimates. Observed TCR beta diversity per million T cells fell roughly linearly with age, and a significant reduction was already apparent by age around 40. The percentage of naive T cells measured by flow cytometry correlated strongly with observed TCR beta diversity. Bulk unsorted PBMC profiling prevented conclusive comparison of naive and antigen-experienced compartments.

CDR1 and CDR2 (KGHDR, SFDVKD) derive from the germline V gene. The CDR3 contains 12 residues, cysteine and phenylalanine counted. Only the CDR3 DNA stays, 36 bases, in frame from base 1. V ends up 9 bases short and J 8 bases short, with an unmatched junction base count of 1. The library was prepared using 5' RACE. The instrument was an Illumina HiSeq 2500. A second PCR of about 6 to 12 cycles was run with a J-beta primer mix and a sample-barcoded 5' primer. A template-switch 5' adaptor carrying 12 random nucleotides introduced a unique molecular identifier onto each TCR beta cDNA molecule. Each sample yielded at least 3 million CDR3-containing paired-end reads. First-strand cDNA synthesis was performed from all RNA using the Mint cDNA synthesis kit, with priming by a TRBC-specific oligonucleotide. After uracil-DNA glycosylase treatment, a first 18-cycle PCR used universal primers M1SS and BC2_uni_R on all cDNA. The authors' pipeline ran thus. For normalization, 1 million high-quality reads were randomly selected from each sample, with every read carrying a distinct molecular identifier. Instead of being binned into consensus sequences, reads that shared molecular identifiers were thrown out. MiTCR, set to a Q25 quality threshold and the strictest error-elimination algorithm, was used for CDR3 identification, clonotype clustering and error correction. A nonparametric unseen species model with Euler transformation was used to estimate a lower bound on total TCR beta diversity. TCRdb reworked the public reads: Q25 trimming with fastp, MiXCR clone assembly, productive beta chains retained. For every CDR3 protein sequence, its rows merge into one entry that carries the most common genes and DNA. The V and J calls here are based on TCRdb, not the publication. This sample has 1.5 million to 2 million distinct CDR3 sequences in its table, and roughly 27% of those were observed once. The ten largest clones capture 7.7% of the sample.

The roughly 42 donors, aged about 6 to 95 years, were systemically healthy Caucasian individuals from Russia. Each donor gave around 9.8 milliliters of peripheral blood, collected into EDTA-treated Vacutainer tubes. Ficoll-Paque density-gradient centrifugation was used to isolate PBMCs, with at least 7 million obtained per sample. Total RNA was extracted from PBMCs with Trizol reagent, with at least 6 micrograms obtained per sample. Naive CD45RAhigh/CD27high T cell percentages were measured by flow cytometry on a PBMC aliquot from every donor. The receptor was derived from a woman in her 30s in good health. This sequence uses TRBV24-1 and TRBJ2-1, with TRBD2 matching 12 junction bases. The sequenced sample was blood. The DNA reads TGTGCCACCGGGACTAGCGGGCATGAGCAGTTCTTC. Its amino acids are CATGTSGHEQFF.